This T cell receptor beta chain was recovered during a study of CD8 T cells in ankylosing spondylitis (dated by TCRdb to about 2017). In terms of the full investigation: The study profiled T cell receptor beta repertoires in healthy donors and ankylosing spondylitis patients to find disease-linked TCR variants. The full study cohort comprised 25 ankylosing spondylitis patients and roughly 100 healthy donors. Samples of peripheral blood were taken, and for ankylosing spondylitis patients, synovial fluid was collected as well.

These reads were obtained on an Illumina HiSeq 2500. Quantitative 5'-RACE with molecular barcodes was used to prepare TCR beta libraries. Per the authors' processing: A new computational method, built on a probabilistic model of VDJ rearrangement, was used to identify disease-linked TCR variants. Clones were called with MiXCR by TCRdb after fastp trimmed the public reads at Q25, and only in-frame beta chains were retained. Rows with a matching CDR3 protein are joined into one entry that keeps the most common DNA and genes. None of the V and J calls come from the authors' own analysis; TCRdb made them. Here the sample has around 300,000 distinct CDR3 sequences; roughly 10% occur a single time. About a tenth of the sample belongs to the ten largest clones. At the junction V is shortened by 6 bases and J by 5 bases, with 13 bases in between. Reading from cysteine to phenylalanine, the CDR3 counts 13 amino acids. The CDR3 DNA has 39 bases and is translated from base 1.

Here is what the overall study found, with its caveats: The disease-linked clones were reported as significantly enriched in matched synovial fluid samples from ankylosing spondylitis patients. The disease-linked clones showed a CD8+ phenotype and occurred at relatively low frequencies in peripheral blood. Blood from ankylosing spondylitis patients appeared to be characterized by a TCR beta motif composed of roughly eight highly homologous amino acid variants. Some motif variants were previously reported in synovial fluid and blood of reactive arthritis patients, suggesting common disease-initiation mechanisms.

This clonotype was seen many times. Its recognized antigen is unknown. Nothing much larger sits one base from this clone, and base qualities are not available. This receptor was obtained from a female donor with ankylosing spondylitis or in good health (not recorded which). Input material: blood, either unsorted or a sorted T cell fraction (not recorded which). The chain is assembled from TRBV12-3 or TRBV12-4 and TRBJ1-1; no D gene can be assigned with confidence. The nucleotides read TGTGCCAGCAGCCGCCGGGAGGGAACTGAAGCTTTCTTT. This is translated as CASSRREGTEAFF.